This T cell receptor (beta chain) emerged from a study of blood T cell repertoires in COVID-19. As handled by the study authors: Reference gene primer amplification gave estimated nucleated cell counts. Some clones are missing from TCRdb's copy, which holds only in-frame ones; the method was immunoSEQ multiplex PCR. That table is the source of V, J and clone size, and D and trimming were worked out from the DNA. The table lists fewer than 450,000 clones, about 90% of them singletons, with about 0.63% in the top ten. This CDR3 is 14 amino acids long. Trimming took off 3 bases at V and 2 bases at J, with 14 bases between the two ends. Germline V gene sequence: CDR1 DFQATT, CDR2 SNEGSKA (reference sequence).

The chain couples TRBV20-1 to TRBJ2-7, with D uncertain. Sequencing was carried out using PBMCs or T cells enriched from blood (not recorded which). The receptor was isolated from a man between 18 and 35 years old who had recovered from COVID-19. The CDR3 sequence is CSASDWAQTYEQYF. The CDR3 bases are TGCAGTGCTAGTGACTGGGCTCAAACCTACGAGCAGTACTTC.